What follows is one T cell receptor beta chain and its context. Its target is not known. Using immunoSEQ multiplex PCR, the repertoire was profiled, and TCRdb retains in-frame clones only, with some absent. The sample yields around 74,000 clones, 92% seen once. V was clipped by 4 bases and J by 1 base, with 11 bases between them. In germline, CDR1 is SNHLY, CDR2 FYNNEI. CDR3 length equals 14 residues. This sample was taken from a study of OX40 agonist ivuxolimab in advanced cancers. Overall study: Dose-escalation patients suffered from hepatocellular carcinoma, melanoma, renal cell or head and neck cancer. Mean age about 60 years, range about 20 to 90; just over 80% male.

Autoimmune disease history or systemic immunosuppression disqualified patients. The study, taken as a whole, reports: With doses of 0.1 to 3.0 mg/kg, CD4+ and CD8+ blood T cells had undergone clonal expansion by week 6.

Source: CD4+ or CD8+ T cells sorted from blood, taken in a trial of the OX40 agonist ivuxolimab. This chain links TRBV2 with TRBJ2-7; D ambiguous. The receptor's source is an adult with an advanced solid tumor such as melanoma, head and neck, liver or kidney cancer. Written as DNA, the CDR3 is TGTGCCAGCAGTGCTACAGTCTCTTCCTACGAGCAGTACTTC. Translating it yields CASSATVSSYEQYF.